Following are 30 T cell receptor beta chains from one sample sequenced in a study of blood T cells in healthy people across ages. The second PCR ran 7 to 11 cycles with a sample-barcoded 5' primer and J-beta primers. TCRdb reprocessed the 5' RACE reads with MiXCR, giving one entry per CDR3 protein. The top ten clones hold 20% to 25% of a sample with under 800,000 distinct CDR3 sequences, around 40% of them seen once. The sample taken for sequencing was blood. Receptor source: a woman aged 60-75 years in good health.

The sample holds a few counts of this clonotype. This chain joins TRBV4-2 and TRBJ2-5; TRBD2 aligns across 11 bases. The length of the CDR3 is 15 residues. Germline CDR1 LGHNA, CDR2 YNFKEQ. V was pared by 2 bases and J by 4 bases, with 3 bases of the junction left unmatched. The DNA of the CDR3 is TGTGCCAGCAGCCAAAGGCTAGCGGGAGGAGAGACCCAGTACTTC. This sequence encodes CASSQRLAGGETQYF.

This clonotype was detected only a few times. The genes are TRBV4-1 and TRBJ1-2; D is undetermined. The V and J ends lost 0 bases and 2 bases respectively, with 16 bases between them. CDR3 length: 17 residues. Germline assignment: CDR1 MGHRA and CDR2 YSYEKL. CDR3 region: CASSQDPRGRINYGYTF. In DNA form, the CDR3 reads TGCGCCAGCAGCCAAGATCCCCGCGGGCGGATCAACTATGGCTACACCTTC.

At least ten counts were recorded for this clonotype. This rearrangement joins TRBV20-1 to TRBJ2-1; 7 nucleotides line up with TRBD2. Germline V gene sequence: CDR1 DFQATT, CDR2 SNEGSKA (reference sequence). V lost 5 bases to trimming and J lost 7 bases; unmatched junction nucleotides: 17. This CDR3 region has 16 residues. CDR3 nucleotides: TGCAGTGCTGTTACCCCGTCCGTGGGAGGGAGGAATGAGCAGTTCTTC. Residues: CSAVTPSVGGRNEQFF.

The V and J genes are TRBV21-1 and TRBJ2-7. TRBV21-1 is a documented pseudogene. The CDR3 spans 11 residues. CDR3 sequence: CASSNAQAQYF. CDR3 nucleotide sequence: TGCGCCAGCAGCAACGCCCAGGCCCAGTACTTC.

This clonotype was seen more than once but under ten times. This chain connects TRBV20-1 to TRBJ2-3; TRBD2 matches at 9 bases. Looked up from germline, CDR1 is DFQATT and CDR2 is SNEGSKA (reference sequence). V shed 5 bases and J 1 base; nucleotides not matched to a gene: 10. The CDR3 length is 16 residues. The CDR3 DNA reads TGCAGTGCTCCCGGGGGTAGCGGGGGACGCACAGATACGCAGTATTTT. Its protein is CSAPGGSGGRTDTQYF.

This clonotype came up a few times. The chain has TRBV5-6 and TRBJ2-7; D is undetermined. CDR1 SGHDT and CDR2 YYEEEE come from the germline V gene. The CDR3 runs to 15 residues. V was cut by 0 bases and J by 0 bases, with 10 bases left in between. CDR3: CASSLGTRSSYEQYF. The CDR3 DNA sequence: TGTGCCAGCAGCTTGGGGACCAGGAGCTCCTACGAGCAGTACTTC.

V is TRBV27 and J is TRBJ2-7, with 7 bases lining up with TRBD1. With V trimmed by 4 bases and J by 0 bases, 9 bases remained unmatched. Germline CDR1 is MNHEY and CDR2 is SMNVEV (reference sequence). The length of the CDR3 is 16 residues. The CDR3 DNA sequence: TGTGCCAGCAGTTCCGTCGGACAGGCGAGCTCCTACGAGCAGTACTTC. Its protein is CASSSVGQASSYEQYF.

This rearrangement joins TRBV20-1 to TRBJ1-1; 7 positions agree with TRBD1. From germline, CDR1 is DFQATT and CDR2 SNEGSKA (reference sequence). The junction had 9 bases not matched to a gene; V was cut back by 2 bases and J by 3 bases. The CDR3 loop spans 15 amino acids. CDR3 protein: CSARIAGGWDTEAFF. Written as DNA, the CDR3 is TGCAGTGCTAGAATAGCAGGGGGGTGGGACACTGAAGCTTTCTTT.

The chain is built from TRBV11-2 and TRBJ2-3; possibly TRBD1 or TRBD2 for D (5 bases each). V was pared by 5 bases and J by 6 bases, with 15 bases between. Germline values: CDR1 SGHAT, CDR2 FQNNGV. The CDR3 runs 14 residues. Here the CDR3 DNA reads TGTGCCAGCAGCCCCGGTTCGGGGCGGGATACGCAGTATTTT. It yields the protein CASSPGSGRDTQYF.

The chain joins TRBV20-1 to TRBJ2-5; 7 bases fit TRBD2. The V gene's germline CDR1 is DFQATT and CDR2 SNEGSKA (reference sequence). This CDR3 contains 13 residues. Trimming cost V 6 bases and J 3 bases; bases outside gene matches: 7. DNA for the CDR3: TGCAGTGCCGGCCCGGGGGGAAAAGAGACCCAGTACTTC. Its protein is CSAGPGGKETQYF.

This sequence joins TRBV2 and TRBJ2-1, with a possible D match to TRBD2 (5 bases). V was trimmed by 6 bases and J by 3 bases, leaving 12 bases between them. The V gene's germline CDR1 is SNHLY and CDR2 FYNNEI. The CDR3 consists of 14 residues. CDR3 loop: CASRPDGGYNEQFF. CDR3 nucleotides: TGTGCCAGCAGGCCGGACGGAGGCTACAATGAGCAGTTCTTC. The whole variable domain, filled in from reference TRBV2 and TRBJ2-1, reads EPEVTQTPSHQVTQMGQEVILRCVPISNHLYFYWYRQILGQKVEFLVSFYNNEISEKSEIFDDQFSVERPDGSNFTLKIRSTKLEDSAMYFCASRPDGGYNEQFFGPGTRLTVL.

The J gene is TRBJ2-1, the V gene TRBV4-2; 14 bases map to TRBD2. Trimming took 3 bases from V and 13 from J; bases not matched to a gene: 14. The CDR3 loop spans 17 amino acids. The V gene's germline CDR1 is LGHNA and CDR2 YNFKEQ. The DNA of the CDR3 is TGTGCCAGCAGCCAGAGTGGGACTAGCGGGAGTGGAGAGACCCAGTTCTTC. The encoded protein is CASSQSGTSGSGETQFF.

CDR3 DNA sequence: TGTGCCAGCAGCTTGCCGGGACAGGGACCTGAAGCTTTCTTT. Amino acid sequence: CASSLPGQGPEAFF. The V and J genes are TRBV3-1 and TRBJ1-1, with 9 nucleotides matching TRBD1. Trimming cost V 5 bases and J 6 bases; bases outside gene matches: 7. Germline CDR1 is LGHDT and CDR2 is YNNKEL (reference sequence). This CDR3 has 14 residues.

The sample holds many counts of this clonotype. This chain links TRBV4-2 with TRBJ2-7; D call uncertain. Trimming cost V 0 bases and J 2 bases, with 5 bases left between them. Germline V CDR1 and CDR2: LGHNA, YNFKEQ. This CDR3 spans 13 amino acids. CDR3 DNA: TGTGCCAGCAGCCAAGATCCCCCCTACGAGCAGTACTTC. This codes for CASSQDPPYEQYF.

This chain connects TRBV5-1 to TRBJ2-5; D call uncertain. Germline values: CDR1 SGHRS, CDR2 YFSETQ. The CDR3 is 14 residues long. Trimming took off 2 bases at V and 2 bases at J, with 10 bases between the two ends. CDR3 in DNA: TGCGCCAGCAGCTTTCTACAGACACAAGAGACCCAGTACTTC. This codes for CASSFLQTQETQYF.

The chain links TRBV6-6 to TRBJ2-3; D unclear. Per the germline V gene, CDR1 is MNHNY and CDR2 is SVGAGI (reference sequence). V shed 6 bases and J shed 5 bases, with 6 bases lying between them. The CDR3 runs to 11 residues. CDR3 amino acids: CASRTQDTQYF. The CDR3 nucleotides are TGTGCCAGCAGGACACAAGATACGCAGTATTTT.

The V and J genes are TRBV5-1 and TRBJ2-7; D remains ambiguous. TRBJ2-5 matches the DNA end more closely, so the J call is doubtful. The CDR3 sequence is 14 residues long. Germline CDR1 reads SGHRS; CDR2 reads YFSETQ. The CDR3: CASSSNGMGETQYF. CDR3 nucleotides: TGCGCCAGCAGCTCCAATGGTATGGGGGAGACCCAGTACTTC.

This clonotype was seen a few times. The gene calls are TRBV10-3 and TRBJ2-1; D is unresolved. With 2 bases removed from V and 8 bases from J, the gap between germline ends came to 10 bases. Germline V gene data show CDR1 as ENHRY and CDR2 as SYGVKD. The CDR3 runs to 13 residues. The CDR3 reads CAISEGNDYEQFF. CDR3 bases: TGTGCCATCAGTGAGGGCAACGACTATGAGCAGTTCTTC.

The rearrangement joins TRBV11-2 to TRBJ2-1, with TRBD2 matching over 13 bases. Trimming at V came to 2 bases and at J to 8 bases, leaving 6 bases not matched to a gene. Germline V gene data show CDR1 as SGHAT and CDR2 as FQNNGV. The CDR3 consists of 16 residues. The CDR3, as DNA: TGTGCCAGCAGCTTATGGACTAGCGGGAGTTTCTATGAGCAGTTCTTC. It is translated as CASSLWTSGSFYEQFF.

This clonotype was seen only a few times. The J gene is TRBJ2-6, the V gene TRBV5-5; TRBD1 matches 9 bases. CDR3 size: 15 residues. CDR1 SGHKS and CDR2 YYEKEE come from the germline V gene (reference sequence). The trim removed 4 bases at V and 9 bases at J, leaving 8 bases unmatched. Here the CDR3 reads CASSPTGQGGNVLTF. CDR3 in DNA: TGTGCCAGCAGCCCTACGGGACAGGGAGGCAACGTCCTGACTTTC. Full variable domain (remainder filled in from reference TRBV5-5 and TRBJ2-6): DAGVTQSPTHLIKTRGQQVTLRCSPISGHKSVSWYQQVLGQGPQFIFQYYEKEERGRGNFPDRFSARQFPNYSSELNVNALLLGDSALYLCASSPTGQGGNVLTFGAGSRLTVL.

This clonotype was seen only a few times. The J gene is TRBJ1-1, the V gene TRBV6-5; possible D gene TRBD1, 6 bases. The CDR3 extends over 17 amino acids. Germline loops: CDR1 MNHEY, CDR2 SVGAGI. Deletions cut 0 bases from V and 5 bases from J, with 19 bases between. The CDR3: CASSYSRRWGGGTEAFF. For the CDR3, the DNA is TGTGCCAGCAGTTACTCCCGACGGTGGGGAGGGGGAACTGAAGCTTTCTTT.

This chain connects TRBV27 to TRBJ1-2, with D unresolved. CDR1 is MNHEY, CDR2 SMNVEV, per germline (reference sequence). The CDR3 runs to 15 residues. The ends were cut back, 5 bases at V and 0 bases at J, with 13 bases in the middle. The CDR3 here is CASSGTRLTNYGYTF. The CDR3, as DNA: TGTGCCAGCAGTGGAACCAGACTAACTAACTATGGCTACACCTTC.

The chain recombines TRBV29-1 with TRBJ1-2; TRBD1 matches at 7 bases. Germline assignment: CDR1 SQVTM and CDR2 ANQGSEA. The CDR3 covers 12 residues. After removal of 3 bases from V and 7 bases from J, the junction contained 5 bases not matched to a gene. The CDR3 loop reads CSVDEGATGYTF. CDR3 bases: TGCAGCGTTGATGAGGGGGCAACTGGCTACACCTTC. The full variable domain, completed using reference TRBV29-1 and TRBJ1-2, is SAVISQKPSRDICQRGTSLTIQCQVDSQVTMMFWYRQQPGQSLTLIATANQGSEATYESGFVIDKFPISRPNLTFSTLTVSNMSPEDSSIYLCSVDEGATGYTFGSGTRLTVV.

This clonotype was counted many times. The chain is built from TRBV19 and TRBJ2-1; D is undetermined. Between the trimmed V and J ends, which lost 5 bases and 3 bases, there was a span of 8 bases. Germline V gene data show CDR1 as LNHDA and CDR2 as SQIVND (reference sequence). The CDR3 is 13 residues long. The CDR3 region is CASSLRSYNEQFF. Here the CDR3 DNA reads TGTGCCAGTAGTCTTAGGAGCTACAATGAGCAGTTCTTC.

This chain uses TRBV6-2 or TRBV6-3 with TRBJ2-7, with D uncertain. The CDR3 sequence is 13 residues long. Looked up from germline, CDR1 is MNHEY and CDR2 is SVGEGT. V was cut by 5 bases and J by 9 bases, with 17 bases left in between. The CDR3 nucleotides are TGTGCCAGCAGTAACGGCGACGCCGGTTGGCAGTACTTC. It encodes CASSNGDAGWQYF.

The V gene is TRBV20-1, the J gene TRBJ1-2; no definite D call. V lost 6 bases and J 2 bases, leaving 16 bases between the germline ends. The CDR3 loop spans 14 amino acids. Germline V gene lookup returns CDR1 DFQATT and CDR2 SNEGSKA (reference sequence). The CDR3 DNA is TGCAGTGCCCCTTTGGCTGGGGTCAACTATGGCTACACCTTC. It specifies CSAPLAGVNYGYTF.

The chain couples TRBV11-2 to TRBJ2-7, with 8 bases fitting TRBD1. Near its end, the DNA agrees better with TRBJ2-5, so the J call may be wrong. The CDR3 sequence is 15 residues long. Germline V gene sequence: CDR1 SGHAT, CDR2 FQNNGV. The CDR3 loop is CASSLVQGALETQYF. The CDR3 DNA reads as TGTGCCAGCAGCTTAGTCCAGGGGGCGCTTGAGACCCAGTACTTC.

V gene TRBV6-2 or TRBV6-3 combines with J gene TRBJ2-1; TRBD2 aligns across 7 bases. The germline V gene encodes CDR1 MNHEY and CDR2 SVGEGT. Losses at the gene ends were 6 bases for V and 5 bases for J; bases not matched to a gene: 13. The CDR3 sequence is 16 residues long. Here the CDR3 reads CASRPPTGLNNNEQFF. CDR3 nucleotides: TGTGCCAGCAGGCCTCCAACGGGACTAAATAACAATGAGCAGTTCTTC.

CDR3 residues: CSAPTGAGGYTF. CDR3 DNA sequence: TGCAGTGCTCCCACAGGGGCGGGTGGCTACACCTTC. The V call is TRBV20-1, the J call TRBJ1-2; 7 nucleotides match TRBD1. Losses at the gene ends were 5 bases for V and 7 bases for J; bases not matched to a gene: 7. Germline CDR1 is DFQATT and CDR2 is SNEGSKA (reference sequence). This CDR3 spans 12 amino acids.

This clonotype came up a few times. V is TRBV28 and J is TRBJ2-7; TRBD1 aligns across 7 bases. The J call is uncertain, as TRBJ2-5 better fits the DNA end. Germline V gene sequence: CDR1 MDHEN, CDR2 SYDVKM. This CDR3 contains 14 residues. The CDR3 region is CASRTGQYRETQYF. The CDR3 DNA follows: TGTGCCAGCAGGACGGGACAGTACAGGGAGACCCAGTACTTC.